The clone carrying this TCR beta chain was observed a few times. The sample originates from a study of blood T cells in healthy people across ages. Combining a sample-barcoded 5' primer with a J-beta primer mix, a second PCR ran for about 7 to 11 cycles. TCRdb re-analysed the 5' RACE reads in MiXCR, keeping a single row per CDR3 protein. The sample yields around 800,000 distinct CDR3 sequences, approximately 44% seen once. Healthy Russian Caucasian donors spanned ages roughly 6 to 90 years. The specimen was blood. This TCR came from a man in his sixties in good health.

DNA for the CDR3: TGTGCCAGCAGCCACTCCGAGACAGGGCCCTACGAGCAGTACTTC. Amino acids: CASSHSETGPYEQYF. V usage is TRBV3-1 and J usage is TRBJ2-7; 7 bases align to TRBD1. The CDR3 is 15 residues long. CDR1 is LGHDT and CDR2 is YNNKEL in the germline V gene (reference sequence). J was trimmed by 2 bases and V by 3 bases; bases with no gene match: 7.